The rows below give T cell receptor beta chains drawn from one sample of a study of response to subunit inactivated influenza vaccine. MiXCR, run by TCRdb on the RT-PCR reads, gives a single entry per CDR3 protein. In the table there are 650,000 to 800,000 distinct CDR3 sequences, less than 20% of which are singletons. Sequencing was performed on PBMCs from blood, taken around 5 days after vaccination. Every receptor here comes from a man aged 45 to 65 who received an inactivated influenza vaccine. The CDR3 runs from the conserved cysteine through the conserved F or W. A D gene is named only where the DNA matches it firmly. Rows give clone size only sometimes, using once, few, many, or a class for an expanded clone.

. | TRBJ1-2 | TRBV29-1 | TRBD1 | TGCAGCGTTAGGGGGGACAGGGGCGCCCCTGACTATGGCTACACCTTC | CSVRGDRGAPDYGYTF
. | TRBJ2-7 | TRBV7-4 | . | TGTGCCAGCAGCTCAAACGAAGGGCCCCACGAGCAGTACTTC | CASSSNEGPHEQYF
. | TRBJ2-7 | TRBV5-1 | . | TGCGCCAGCAGCTTGTCTGGACAATCCAACGAGCAGTACTTC | CASSLSGQSNEQYF
few | TRBJ2-5 | TRBV27 | TRBD2 | TGTGCCAGCAGTTTACGTCTAGCGGGGGGGTCAGAGACCCAGTACTTC | CASSLRLAGGSETQYF
. | TRBJ2-1 | TRBV20-1 | TRBD2 | TGCAGTGCTAGAGGAGATGCGGGAGCGTACTACAATGAGCAGTTCTTC | CSARGDAGAYYNEQFF
once | TRBJ2-7 | TRBV19 | . | TGTGCCAGTAGTATGGGGGCCAACGAGCAGTACTTC | CASSMGANEQYF
few | TRBJ2-5 | TRBV4-2 | TRBD2 | TGTGCCAGCAGCAGGCAGGGCGGGGGTCGAGGGGAGACCCAGTACTTC | CASSRQGGGRGETQYF
. | TRBJ2-3 | TRBV27 | TRBD2 | TGTGCCGGCACCCAAGCGGGAGGAAACACAGATACGCAGTATTTT | CAGTQAGGNTDTQYF
few | TRBJ2-5 | TRBV2 | . | TGTGCCAGCAGTGAGAACGGGGCCCAAGAGACCCAGTACTTC | CASSENGAQETQYF
few | TRBJ2-7 | TRBV10-3 | . | TGTGCCATCAGTGACCCCCAGGGGCTGGGGTCCTACGAGCAGTACTTC | CAISDPQGLGSYEQYF
. | TRBJ2-2 | TRBV5-1 | TRBD1 | TGCGCCAGCAGCTTTACAGGGGGCGACACCGGGGAGCTGTTTTTT | CASSFTGGDTGELFF
. | TRBJ1-2 | TRBV13 | TRBD1 | TGTGCCAGCAGCCCATCGGGACAGAGACTATTTAACTATGGCTACACCTTC | CASSPSGQRLFNYGYTF
. | TRBJ2-7 | TRBV25-1 | . | TGTGCCAGCAGGGGGACGGTGGGCTACGAGCAGTACTTC | CASRGTVGYEQYF
. | TRBJ2-1 | TRBV12-3/TRBV12-4 | . | TGTGCCAGCAGTTTCATTGTGAGCTCCTACAATGAGCAGTTCTTC | CASSFIVSSYNEQFF
many | TRBJ2-1 | TRBV29-1 | . | TGCAGCGTTGACAACAGTTACAATGAGCAGTTCTTC | CSVDNSYNEQFF
many | TRBJ2-7 | TRBV7-2 | TRBD2 | TGTGCCAGCACCACACTAGCGGGGCTCTACGAGCAGTACTTC | CASTTLAGLYEQYF
. | TRBJ1-2 | TRBV10-2 | TRBD1 | TGCGCCAGCAGTGATCGACAGGGCTGGGGCTACACCTTC | CASSDRQGWGYTF
. | TRBJ2-2 | TRBV5-5 | TRBD2 | TGTGCCAGCTGTCCGGGAGGAGGCACCGGGGAGCTGTTTTTT | CASCPGGGTGELFF
few | TRBJ2-7 | TRBV20-1 | . | TGCAGTGCTACCCCCCGGCCAGGCTACGAGCAGTACTTC | CSATPRPGYEQYF
. | TRBJ2-1 | TRBV5-1 | . | TGCGCCAGCAGCTTGGGGGTTAGCGGGACAGATATCATCAATGAGCAGTTCTTC | CASSLGVSGTDIINEQFF
few | TRBJ2-3 | TRBV7-9 | TRBD2 | TGTGCCAGCAGCTTAGAAGCGGGACTTATAAGCACAGATACGCAGTATTTT | CASSLEAGLISTDTQYF
. | TRBJ2-1 | TRBV11-2 | . | TGTGCCAGCAGCTTAGTTCGGGGCCCCTCGTATGAGCAGTTCTTC | CASSLVRGPSYEQFF
few | TRBJ2-7 | TRBV11-1 | . | TGTGCCAGCAGCTTTCGGTTAGGAGCCCGGGAGCAGTACTTC | CASSFRLGAREQYF
many | TRBJ2-2 | TRBV29-1 | . | TGCAGCGTCGGGACGGCGAACACCGGGGAGCTGTTTTTT | CSVGTANTGELFF
few | TRBJ1-5 | TRBV24-1 | . | TGTGCCACCAGTGATTATGAGAATCAGCCCCAGCATTTT | CATSDYENQPQHF
few | TRBJ2-3 | TRBV5-6 | . | TGTGCCAGCAGCGGTACAGGGTCTGGACACATGGATACGCAGTATTTT | CASSGTGSGHMDTQYF
. | TRBJ2-5 | TRBV5-5 | . | TGTGCCAGCAGCTTGTTCTTCCAGGGAACCGCTGGGAAGACCCAGTACTTC | CASSLFFQGTAGKTQYF
. | TRBJ2-3 | TRBV29-1 | . | TGCAGCGTCCGACCCCGACTTGCAGATACGCAGTATTTT | CSVRPRLADTQYF
. | TRBJ1-1 | TRBV28 | . | TGTGCCACTGCTGGGAATACGGCTGAAGCTTTCTTT | CATAGNTAEAFF
few | TRBJ2-1 | TRBV5-5 | TRBD1 | TGTGCCAGCAGCTCGACAGGGGGAAGGTACAATGAGCAGTTCTTC | CASSSTGGRYNEQFF
few | TRBJ2-1 | TRBV24-1 | . | TGTGCCACCAGTGATTTAAGTTCCCGGTCTCTGCACAATGAGCAGTTCTTC | CATSDLSSRSLHNEQFF
. | TRBJ1-2 | TRBV24-1 | . | TGTGCCACCCGCGGAACCGGGGGGTTTCGTTTGAACTATGGCTACACCTTC | CATRGTGGFRLNYGYTF
. | TRBJ2-7 | TRBV20-1 | . | TGCAGTGCTAGAGACTACAGCACCTACGAGCAGTACTTC | CSARDYSTYEQYF
few | TRBJ2-3 | TRBV4-3 | . | TGCGCCAGCAGCCAAGATCTACGTCGGAGCACAGATACGCAGTATTTT | CASSQDLRRSTDTQYF
. | TRBJ2-5 | TRBV7-6 | TRBD2 | TGTGCCAGCAGCTTAAGGGGGGGACTAGCGGGAGGAGAGACCCAGTACTTC | CASSLRGGLAGGETQYF
many | TRBJ2-5 | TRBV29-1 | . | TGCAGCGTCCGCATCCTACTTGGACGGGGCTATGGGACCCAGTACTTC | CSVRILLGRGYGTQYF
few | TRBJ2-7 | TRBV6-1 | TRBD2 | TGTGCCAGCAGGCTTAGCGGGGGTGCCTACGAGCAGTACTTC | CASRLSGGAYEQYF
once | TRBJ2-6 | TRBV20-1 | . | TGCAGTGCTAGAGTCCTCTCCTCTGGGACCAACGTCCTGACTTTC | CSARVLSSGTNVLTF
. | TRBJ1-1 | TRBV6-5 | . | TGTGCCAGCAGTTACGGGGCCGGACATACTGAAGCTTTCTTT | CASSYGAGHTEAFF
. | TRBJ1-2 | TRBV5-5 | . | TGTGCCAGCAGCTTGGTTCAGGGATGGGGCTACACCTTC | CASSLVQGWGYTF
. | TRBJ2-5 | TRBV20-1 | . | TGCAGTGCCCGAGCAGAGGGAGAGACCCAGTACTTC | CSARAEGETQYF
. | TRBJ2-5 | TRBV12-3/TRBV12-4 | TRBD1 | TGTGCCAGCAGTTTCGGTGACAGGGGTGAGGAGACCCAGTACTTC | CASSFGDRGEETQYF
few | TRBJ1-2 | TRBV7-2 | . | TGTGCCAGCAGCTTAGAAACACTGTCGGCTGGCTACACCTTC | CASSLETLSAGYTF